This T cell receptor (beta chain) is from a study of CD8 T cells in ankylosing spondylitis. Using its own MiXCR run on the 5' RACE reads, TCRdb lists one record per CDR3 protein. This table has around 32,000 distinct CDR3 sequences, 5.5% to 8% appearing once. Study results and caveats: Made up of eight highly homologous variants, a TCR beta motif appeared characteristic of ankylosing spondylitis blood. Both synovial fluid and blood in reactive arthritis had previously been reported to carry some motif variants. As for the disease-linked clones, they showed a CD8+ phenotype and occurred at relatively low frequencies in peripheral blood.

This clonotype was seen ten or more times. Its antigen is not known. The material sequenced was blood, either unsorted or a sorted T cell fraction (not recorded which). The receptor was isolated from a male donor with ankylosing spondylitis or in good health (not recorded which).

The CDR3 coding sequence is TGTGCCAGCAGCTTATCCGGCAGCTACTCCTACAATGAGCAGTTCTTC. As protein: CASSLSGSYSYNEQFF. V is TRBV7-8 and J is TRBJ2-1; the D is unclear. V gave up 2 bases and J gave up 0 bases, with 11 bases separating them. Germline V gene data show CDR1 as SGHVS and CDR2 as FQNEAQ. This CDR3 is 16 amino acids long.